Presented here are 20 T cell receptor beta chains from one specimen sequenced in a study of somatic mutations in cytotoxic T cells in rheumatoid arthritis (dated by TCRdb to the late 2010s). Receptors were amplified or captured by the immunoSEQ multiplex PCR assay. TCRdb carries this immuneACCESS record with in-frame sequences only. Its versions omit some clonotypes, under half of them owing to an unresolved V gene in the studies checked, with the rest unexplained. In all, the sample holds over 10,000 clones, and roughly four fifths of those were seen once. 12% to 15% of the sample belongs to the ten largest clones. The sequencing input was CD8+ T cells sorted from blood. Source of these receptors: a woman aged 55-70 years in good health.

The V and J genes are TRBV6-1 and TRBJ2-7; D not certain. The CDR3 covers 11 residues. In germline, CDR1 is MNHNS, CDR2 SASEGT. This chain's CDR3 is CAGSAGAEQYV. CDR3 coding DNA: TGTGCCGGCAGTGCAGGCGCCGAGCAGTACGTC.

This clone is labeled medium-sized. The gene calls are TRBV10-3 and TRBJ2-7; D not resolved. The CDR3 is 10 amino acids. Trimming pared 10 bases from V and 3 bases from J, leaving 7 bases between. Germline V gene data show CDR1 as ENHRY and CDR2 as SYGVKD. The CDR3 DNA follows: TGTGCCAGCGGAGACTACGAGCAGTACGTC. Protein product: CASGDYEQYV.

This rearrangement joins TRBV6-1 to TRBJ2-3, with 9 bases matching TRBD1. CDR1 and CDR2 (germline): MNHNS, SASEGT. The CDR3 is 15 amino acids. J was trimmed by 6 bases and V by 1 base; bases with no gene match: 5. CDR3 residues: CASSEGTGDSDTQYF. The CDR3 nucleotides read TGTGCCAGCAGTGAAGGGACAGGGGATTCGGATACGCAGTATTTT.

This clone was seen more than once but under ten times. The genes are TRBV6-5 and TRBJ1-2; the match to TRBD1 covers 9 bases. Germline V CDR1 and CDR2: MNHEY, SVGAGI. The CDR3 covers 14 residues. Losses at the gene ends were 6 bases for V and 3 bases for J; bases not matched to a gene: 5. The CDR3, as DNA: TGTGCCAGCAGCCGACAGGGGGGAGACTATGGCTACACCTTC. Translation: CASSRQGGDYGYTF.

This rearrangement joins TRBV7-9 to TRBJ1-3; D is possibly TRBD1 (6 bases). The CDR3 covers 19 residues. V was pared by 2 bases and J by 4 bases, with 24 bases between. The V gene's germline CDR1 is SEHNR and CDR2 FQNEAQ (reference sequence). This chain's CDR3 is CASSLTSIRQVPPGNTIYF. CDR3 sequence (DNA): TGTGCCAGCAGCTTAACGTCCATCCGACAGGTCCCGCCGGGAAACACCATATATTTT.

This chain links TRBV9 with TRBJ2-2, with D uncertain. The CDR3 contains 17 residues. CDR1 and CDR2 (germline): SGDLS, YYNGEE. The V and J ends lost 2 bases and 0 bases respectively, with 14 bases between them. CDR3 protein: CASSVNRQDSNTGELFF. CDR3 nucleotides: TGTGCCAGCAGCGTTAACCGGCAGGATTCGAACACCGGGGAGCTGTTTTTT.

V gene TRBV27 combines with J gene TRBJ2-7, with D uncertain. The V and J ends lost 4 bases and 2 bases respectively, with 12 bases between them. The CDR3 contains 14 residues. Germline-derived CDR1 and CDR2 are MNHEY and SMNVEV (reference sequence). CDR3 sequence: CASSSDTFPYEQYV. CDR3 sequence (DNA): TGTGCCAGCAGTTCAGACACATTCCCCTACGAGCAGTACGTC.

This CDR3 is CASSLLGRPGETQYF. The CDR3 bases are TGTGCCAGCAGTTTATTGGGGAGACCTGGAGAGACCCAGTACTTC. J is TRBJ2-5 and V is TRBV27; D might be TRBD2 (5 bases). Germline loops: CDR1 MNHEY, CDR2 SMNVEV (reference sequence). There are 15 residues in the CDR3. Trimming took off 1 base at V and 4 bases at J, with 13 bases between the two ends.

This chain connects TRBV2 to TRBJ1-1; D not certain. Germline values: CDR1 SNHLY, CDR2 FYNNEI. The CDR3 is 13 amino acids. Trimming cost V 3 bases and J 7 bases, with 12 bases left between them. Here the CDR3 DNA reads TGTGCCAGCAGTGATAATCCCGGGATTGAAGCTTTCTTT. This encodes CASSDNPGIEAFF.

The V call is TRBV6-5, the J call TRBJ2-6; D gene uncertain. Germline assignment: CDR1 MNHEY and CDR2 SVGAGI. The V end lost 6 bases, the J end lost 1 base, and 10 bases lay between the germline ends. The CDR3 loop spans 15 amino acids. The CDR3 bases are TGTGCCAGCAGCTTCCAGGTTTCTGGGGCCAACGTCCTGACTTTC. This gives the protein CASSFQVSGANVLTF.

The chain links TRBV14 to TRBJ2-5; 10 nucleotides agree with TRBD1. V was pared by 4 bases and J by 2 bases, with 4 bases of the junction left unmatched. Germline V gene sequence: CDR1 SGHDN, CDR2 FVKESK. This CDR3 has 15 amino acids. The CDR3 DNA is TGTGCCAGCAGCCTGCGGACAGGGGGGCAAGAGACCCAGTACTTC. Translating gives CASSLRTGGQETQYF.

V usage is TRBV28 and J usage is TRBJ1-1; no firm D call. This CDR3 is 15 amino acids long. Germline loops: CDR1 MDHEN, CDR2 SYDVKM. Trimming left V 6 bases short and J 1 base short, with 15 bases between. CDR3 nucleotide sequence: TGTGCCAGCAGGGAAGAGCTGGAGGGGAACACTGAAGCTTTCTTT. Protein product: CASREELEGNTEAFF.

The CDR3 spells CASSTRGGRDSPLHF. CDR3 sequence (DNA): TGTGCCAGCAGCACCCGGGGAGGGAGAGATTCACCCCTCCACTTT. The J gene is TRBJ1-6, the V gene TRBV7-8; D uncertain. Between the trimmed V and J ends, which lost 5 bases and 8 bases, there was a span of 16 bases. Germline assignment: CDR1 SGHVS and CDR2 FQNEAQ. The CDR3 spans 15 residues. The full variable domain, its missing parts supplied by reference TRBV7-8 and TRBJ1-6, is GAGVSQSPRYKVAKRGQDVALRCDPISGHVSLFWYQQALGQGPEFLTYFQNEAQLDKSGLPSDRFFAERPEGSVSTLKIQRTQQEDSAVYLCASSTRGGRDSPLHFGNGTRLTVT.

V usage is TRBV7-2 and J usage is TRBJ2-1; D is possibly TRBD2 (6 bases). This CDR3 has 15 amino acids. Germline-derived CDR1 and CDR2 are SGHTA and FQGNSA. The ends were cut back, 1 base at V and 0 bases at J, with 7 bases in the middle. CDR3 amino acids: CASSLGGDSYNEQFF. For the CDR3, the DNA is TGTGCCAGCAGCTTAGGCGGGGACTCCTACAATGAGCAGTTCTTC.

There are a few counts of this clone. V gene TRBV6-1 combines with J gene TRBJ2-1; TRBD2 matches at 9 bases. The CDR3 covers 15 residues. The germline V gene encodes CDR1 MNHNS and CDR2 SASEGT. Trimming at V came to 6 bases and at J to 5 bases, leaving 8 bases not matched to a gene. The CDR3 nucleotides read TGTGCCAGCAGGCTGGGACTAGCTGTCCACAATGAGCAGTTCTTC. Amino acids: CASRLGLAVHNEQFF.

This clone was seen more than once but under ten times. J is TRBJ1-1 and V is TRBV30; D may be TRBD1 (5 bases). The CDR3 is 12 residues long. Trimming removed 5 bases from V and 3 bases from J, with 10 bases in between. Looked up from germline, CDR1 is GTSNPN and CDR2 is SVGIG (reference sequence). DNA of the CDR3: TGTGCCTGGGACAGCTATCACACTGAAGCTTTCTTT. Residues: CAWDSYHTEAFF.

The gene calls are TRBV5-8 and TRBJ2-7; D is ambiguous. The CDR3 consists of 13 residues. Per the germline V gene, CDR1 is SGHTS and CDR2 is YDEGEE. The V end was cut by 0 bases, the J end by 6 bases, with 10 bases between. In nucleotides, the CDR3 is TGTGCCAGCAGCTTGGCCTCGCGCGGCGAGCAGTACTTC. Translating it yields CASSLASRGEQYF. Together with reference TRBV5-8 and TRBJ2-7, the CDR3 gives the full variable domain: EAGVTQSPTHLIKTRGQQATLRCSPISGHTSVYWYQQALGLGLQFLLWYDEGEERNRGNFPPRFSGRQFPNYSSELNVNALELEDSALYLCASSLASRGEQYFGPGTRLTVT.

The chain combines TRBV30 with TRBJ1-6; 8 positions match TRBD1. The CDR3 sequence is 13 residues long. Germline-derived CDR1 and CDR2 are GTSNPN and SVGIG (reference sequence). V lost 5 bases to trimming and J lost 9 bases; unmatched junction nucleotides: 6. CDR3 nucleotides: TGTGCCTGGGGACAGGGCCCTAGTTCACCCCTCCACTTT. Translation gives CAWGQGPSSPLHF.

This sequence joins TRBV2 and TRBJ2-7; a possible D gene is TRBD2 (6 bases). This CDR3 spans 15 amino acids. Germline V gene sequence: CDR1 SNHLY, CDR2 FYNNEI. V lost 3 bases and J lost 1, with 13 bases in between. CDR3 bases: TGTGCCAGCAGTGAGAGGCGGGACCCTTCCTACGAGCAGTACGTC. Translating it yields CASSERRDPSYEQYV.

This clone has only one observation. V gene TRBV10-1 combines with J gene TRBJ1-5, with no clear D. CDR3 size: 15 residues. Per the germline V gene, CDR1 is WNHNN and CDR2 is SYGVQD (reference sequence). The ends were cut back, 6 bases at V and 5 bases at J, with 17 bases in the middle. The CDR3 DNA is TGCGCCAGCAGCCGGGGAGGACTTGTCTATCAGCCCCAGCATTTT. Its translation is CASSRGGLVYQPQHF.